The T cell receptor beta chain described here comes from a study of blood T cell repertoires in COVID-19 (dated by TCRdb to the early 2020s). Turning to the overall study: The collaborator samples originated in the United States, Italy and Spain and spanned the acute and convalescent phases of COVID-19. The material from the prospective study consisted of cDNA or gDNA derived from T cells, B-cell-depleted T cells, or PBMCs. The dataset comprised deeply sampled blood TCRbeta repertoires from subjects exposed to, actively infected with, or recovered from COVID-19. The repertoires were released in a freely available public database meant as a resource for research on the immune response to SARS-CoV-2. The samples were drawn from two sources: the first 160 participants of the ongoing ImmuneRACE study, and 1,200 or so subjects contributed by 6 global collaborators. Sample metadata almost always included a de-identified subject ID, COVID-19 status, age in years and sex. Where available, HLA class I and class II types were taken from metadata supplied by the sample provider and were not determined by assay-based typing.

The research as a whole found: How much clinical and demographic metadata was included differed by source and by participant, and the metadata was provided uncurated.

Comment on this clone: Its antigen target is currently unknown. Base qualities are not at hand, and no much larger clone is one base apart.

Each collaborating institution followed its own protocols to collect whole blood in K2EDTA tubes. For TCRbeta analysis, collaborators shipped samples as frozen whole blood, isolated PBMCs, or DNA extracted from either of those sample types. TCRbeta CDR3 regions were amplified from genomic DNA by means of the immunoSEQ Assay, a bias-controlled multiplex PCR. From the authors' description of their analysis: The number of nucleated cells in each sample was estimated by amplification of reference gene primers within the assay. Sequence reads were collapsed and filtered to measure the absolute abundance of every unique TCRbeta CDR3 rearrangement. Productive Simpson clonality was computed per sample as the square root of Simpson's diversity index over productive rearrangements. The table comes from immuneACCESS by way of TCRdb, which keeps in-frame sequences with V and J called. Part of the clones is missing from these tables; in studies checked, under half for an unresolved V gene and the rest for unknown reasons. V and J calls plus clone size are reproduced from that table; the DNA served to infer D and trimming. This sample gives 40,000 or so clones in total; 80% to 90% of them show up just once. The top ten clones comprise over 9% of the sample.

CDR1 is given as ENHRY and CDR2 as SYGVKD, both from the germline V gene. From the cysteine up to the phenylalanine, the CDR3 has a length of 14 residues. Only the CDR3 region is kept as DNA, spanning 42 bases read in frame from base 1. V is shortened by 5 bases, J by 0 bases, and the region joining them spans 8 bases. The origin of this receptor is a human donor in a cohort sampled during active COVID-19. The V and J genes are TRBV10-3 and TRBJ1-5, with no reliable assignment of the D segment. The sequenced material came from peripheral blood. Here the CDR3 is given as CAISPSDSNQPQHF. The DNA sequence reads TGTGCCATCAGTCCCAGTGATAGCAATCAGCCCCAGCATTTT.